The clone carrying this T cell receptor (beta chain) was observed a handful of times. The antigen remains unidentified. RNA extraction was followed by reverse transcription into cDNA, which acted as the sequencing template. Measured with immunoSEQ multiplex PCR; TCRdb has only the in-frame clones, and not every one. Here the sample spans 140,000 or so clones, about half being singletons. Specimens obtained from alopecia areata patients comprised lesional scalp punch biopsies and peripheral blood. This sample was included in a study of CD8+ T cells in alopecia areata. Study details: Twice daily, treated patients received 5 to 10 mg of oral tofacitinib. The study gave tofacitinib for 6 to 18 months, then 6 months off drug.

Findings and caveats of the study: It was less clear whether patients shared TCRs than it was in mice, possibly because of HLA.

The starting material was CD4+ T cells sorted from blood, obtained at week 0. This sequence originates from a human donor with alopecia areata.

The CDR3 protein is CASSPGLGRGQETQYF. The CDR3 DNA sequence: TGCGCCAGCAGCCCCGGTTTGGGGAGAGGGCAAGAGACCCAGTACTTC. The chain couples TRBV5-1 to TRBJ2-5; D may be TRBD2 (5 bases). The V gene's germline CDR1 is SGHRS and CDR2 YFSETQ. The CDR3 extends over 16 amino acids. Trimming shortened V by 4 bases and J by 2 bases, and 18 bases separated the two germline ends. Full variable domain (outside the CDR3, taken from reference TRBV5-1 and TRBJ2-5): KAGVTQTPRYLIKTRGQQVTLSCSPISGHRSVSWYQQTPGQGLQFLFEYFSETQRNKGNFPGRFSGRQFSNSRSEMNVSTLELGDSALYLCASSPGLGRGQETQYFGPGTRLLVL.